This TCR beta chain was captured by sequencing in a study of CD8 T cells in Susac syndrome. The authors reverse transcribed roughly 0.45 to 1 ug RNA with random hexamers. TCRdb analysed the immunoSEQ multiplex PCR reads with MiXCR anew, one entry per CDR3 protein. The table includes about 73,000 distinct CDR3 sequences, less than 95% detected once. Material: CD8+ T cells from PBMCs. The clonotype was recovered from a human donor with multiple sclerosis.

The CDR3 DNA reads as TGTGCCAGCAGTCCCCGGGATCTTACTAACTATGGCTACACCTTC. Translated, it gives CASSPRDLTNYGYTF. V usage is TRBV27 and J usage is TRBJ1-2; D gene ambiguous. V lost 5 bases, J lost 0 bases, and 13 bases lay in between. Per germline, CDR1 MNHEY and CDR2 SMNVEV (reference sequence). The CDR3 totals 15 residues.